The 23 T cell receptor beta chains below come from one sample, sequenced in a study of T cell clonotyping in hematopoietic cell transplantation. Libraries were prepared by immunoSEQ multiplex PCR; TCRdb keeps only in-frame clonotypes and omits some of them. The sample records around 6,200 clones, around nine tenths being singletons. The source material was peripheral blood mononuclear cells, sampled 100 days after allogeneic stem cell transplant. The receptor source for this set is a female patient in her thirties or forties who had an allogeneic stem cell transplant from a related donor, so the T cells may come from the graft donor. Some clones in this sample may be carry-over from other donors' samples.

V and J are TRBV6-9 and TRBJ2-1, with D possibly matching TRBD2 (6 bases). V shed 6 bases and J shed 6 bases, with 15 bases lying between them. CDR3 length: 14 amino acids. The germline V gene has CDR1 MNHGY and CDR2 SVAAGI. CDR3 loop: CASRFRAGSNEQFF. DNA of the CDR3: TGTGCCAGCAGGTTTAGGGCGGGGTCCAATGAGCAGTTCTTC.

The rearrangement links TRBV5-6 to TRBJ2-7; 11 nucleotides match TRBD2. CDR3 length: 19 amino acids. J gave up 4 bases and V 0 bases, and 15 bases lay outside the gene matches. CDR1 and CDR2 (germline): SGHDT, YYEEEE. The CDR3 bases are TGTGCCAGCAGCTTGGTGTCTCAGGGTTATAGCGGGAGGGCGTACGAGCAGTACTTC. It codes for CASSLVSQGYSGRAYEQYF.

This chain joins TRBV29-1 and TRBJ2-2; D possibly corresponds to TRBD2 (7 bases). The ends were cut back, 2 bases at V and 4 bases at J, with 17 bases in the middle. This CDR3 is built from 16 residues. Germline-derived CDR1 and CDR2 are SQVTM and ANQGSEA. CDR3 loop: CSVERQAGAGTGELFF. The CDR3 bases are TGCAGCGTTGAAAGACAGGCGGGAGCGGGCACCGGGGAGCTGTTTTTT.

The chain couples TRBV19 to TRBJ1-6; D is possibly TRBD1 (5 bases). The V gene lost 4 bases and the J gene lost 9 bases, with 13 bases spanning the gap. The CDR3 covers 14 residues. The V gene's germline CDR1 is LNHDA and CDR2 SQIVND (reference sequence). The CDR3 sequence: CASSRGAETSPLHF. The CDR3 nucleotides are TGTGCCAGTAGTAGAGGGGCAGAAACTTCACCCCTCCACTTT.

The chain links TRBV9 to TRBJ2-3; 10 bases are shared with TRBD2. Trimming removed 4 bases from V and 5 bases from J; junction bases left unmatched: 10. This CDR3 region has 16 residues. Looked up from germline, CDR1 is SGDLS and CDR2 is YYNGEE. The DNA of the CDR3 is TGTGCCAGCAGCCTGGGTTGGACTAGCGGATTAGATACGCAGTATTTT. Protein: CASSLGWTSGLDTQYF.

The chain recombines TRBV10-1 with TRBJ2-1; the D call may be TRBD1 or TRBD2 (5 bases each). V lost 6 bases, J lost 8 bases, and 23 bases lay in between. The CDR3 runs to 16 residues. Germline loops: CDR1 WNHNN, CDR2 SYGVQD (reference sequence). The CDR3 region is CASRKIRGEFSDEQFF. The CDR3 DNA sequence: TGCGCCAGCAGAAAGATTAGGGGAGAATTTTCGGATGAGCAGTTCTTC.

This chain uses TRBV13 with TRBJ2-3; TRBD2 matches at 9 bases. The CDR3 is 16 amino acids. CDR1 is PRHDT, CDR2 FYEKMQ, per germline (reference sequence). Trimming cost V 0 bases and J 5 bases; bases outside gene matches: 6. CDR3 sequence (DNA): TGTGCCAGCAGCTTAGGGACTAGCGGACCTTTAGATACGCAGTATTTT. This codes for CASSLGTSGPLDTQYF.

On this clone: An end of the junction does not agree with germline; a read error may underlie this. V is TRBV7-7 and J is TRBJ2-1; TRBD1 agrees at 8 bases. Germline V gene sequence: CDR1 SSHAT, CDR2 FNYEAQ (reference sequence). This CDR3 region has 13 residues. The CDR3 sequence: CASSTGQGNEQFF. For the CDR3, the DNA is TGTGCTAGCAGCACAGGACAGGGCAATGAGCAGTTCTTC.

This clone was counted once. The chain carries TRBV28 and TRBJ2-7; 10 bases match TRBD2. Germline CDR1 and CDR2: MDHEN and SYDVKM. The CDR3 has 16 residues. V gave up 5 bases and J gave up 2 bases; unmatched junction bases: 9. The CDR3 bases are TGTGCCAGCAGTACCCAAACTAGCGGGAATACCTACGAGCAGTACTTC. Translated, it gives CASSTQTSGNTYEQYF.

This chain joins TRBV9 and TRBJ2-1; D ambiguous. CDR1 is SGDLS and CDR2 is YYNGEE in the germline V gene. This CDR3 is built from 16 residues. V shed 4 bases and J shed 4 bases, with 18 bases lying between them. This chain's CDR3 is CASSLTQLTGYNEQFF. CDR3 bases: TGTGCCAGCAGCCTAACCCAATTAACCGGTTACAATGAGCAGTTCTTC. Complete variable domain (other parts from reference TRBV9 and TRBJ2-1): DSGVTQTPKHLITATGQRVTLRCSPRSGDLSVYWYQQSLDQGLQFLIQYYNGEERAKGNILERFSAQQFPDLHSELNLSSLELGDSALYFCASSLTQLTGYNEQFFGPGTRLTVL.

This clone was found once. CDR3 residues: CASSLETGAEQYF. The CDR3 DNA reads as TGTGCCAGCAGCTTAGAGACGGGAGCCGAGCAGTACTTC. The rearrangement uses TRBV11-3 and TRBJ2-7; tentatively, D is TRBD2 (6 bases). Deletions cut 0 bases from V and 6 bases from J, with 9 bases between. Per germline, CDR1 SGHNT and CDR2 YENEEA. The CDR3 loop spans 13 amino acids.

The chain recombines TRBV2 with TRBJ2-5; tentative D call: TRBD2 (5 bases). CDR3 size: 15 residues. The V end lost 4 bases, the J end lost 5 bases, and 17 bases lay between the germline ends. The germline V gene has CDR1 SNHLY and CDR2 FYNNEI. CDR3 region: CASSVATGKWETQYF. The CDR3 DNA follows: TGTGCCAGCAGTGTGGCGACCGGGAAGTGGGAGACCCAGTACTTC.

This chain connects TRBV5-6 to TRBJ2-7; D may be TRBD1 or TRBD2 (6 bases each). The V and J ends lost 1 base and 5 bases respectively, with 7 bases between them. The CDR3 totals 12 residues. The germline V gene has CDR1 SGHDT and CDR2 YYEEEE. CDR3 sequence: CASSLRGDEQYF. CDR3 nucleotides: TGTGCCAGCAGCTTGAGGGGGGACGAGCAGTACTTC.

The rearrangement joins TRBV6-5 to TRBJ1-2, with TRBD1 identical over 7 bases. The CDR3 extends over 14 amino acids. CDR1 and CDR2 from the germline V gene are MNHEY and SVGAGI. Trimming took 5 bases from V and 4 from J; bases not matched to a gene: 7. DNA for the CDR3: TGTGCCAGCAGTGAATCCCCAGGGGGCTATGGCTACACCTTC. This sequence encodes CASSESPGGYGYTF.

This rearrangement joins TRBV15 to TRBJ2-1; weak D call: TRBD2 (6 bases). CDR3 length: 22 amino acids. V was cut by 0 bases and J by 2 bases, with 29 bases left in between. Germline lookup yields CDR1 LNHNV and CDR2 YYDKDF (reference sequence). CDR3 nucleotides: TGTGCCACCAGCAGAGATATCAAGTTCCCGGGCACTAGCTCCGGAACCTACAATGAGCAGTTCTTC. Protein sequence: CATSRDIKFPGTSSGTYNEQFF.

The count of this clone is one. The chain employs TRBV18 and TRBJ1-1; D not certain. The germline V gene has CDR1 KGHSH and CDR2 LQKENI. The CDR3 length is 16 residues. Trimming pared 5 bases from V and 3 bases from J, leaving 19 bases between. The CDR3 is CASSTRYLGEDTEAFF. CDR3 nucleotide sequence: TGTGCCAGCTCAACAAGATATTTAGGTGAAGACACTGAAGCTTTCTTT.

The rearrangement links TRBV29-1 to TRBJ1-1, with D possibly matching TRBD1 (6 bases). Per germline, CDR1 SQVTM and CDR2 ANQGSEA. This CDR3 comprises 15 residues. V lost 6 bases, J lost 1 base, and 18 bases lay in between. CDR3 sequence (DNA): TGCAGCGTCCCGGCTAGTGGACAGAAGAACACTGAAGCTTTCTTT. Amino acid sequence: CSVPASGQKNTEAFF.

The chain combines TRBV6-4 with TRBJ2-1; 9 bases agree with TRBD1. CDR1 is MRHNA, CDR2 SNTAGT, per germline. The CDR3 has 16 amino acids. V shed 0 bases and J 7 bases; nucleotides not matched to a gene: 7. The CDR3 sequence: CASSDSLRTGVNEQFF. The CDR3 DNA reads TGTGCCAGCAGTGACTCGCTTAGGACAGGGGTAAATGAGCAGTTCTTC.

The chain has TRBV7-2 and TRBJ2-3; D gene unclear. V lost 1 base, J lost 2 bases, and 10 bases lay in between. CDR3 length equals 15 residues. From germline, CDR1 is SGHTA and CDR2 FQGNSA. The CDR3 DNA reads TGTGCCAGCAGCTTAGGGGCCAGAGCCACAGATACGCAGTATTTT. Amino acid sequence: CASSLGARATDTQYF.

This chain links TRBV6-4 with TRBJ2-2; D gene uncertain. The V gene lost 0 bases and the J gene lost 1 base, with 6 bases spanning the gap. This CDR3 spans 15 amino acids. Germline CDR1 reads MRHNA; CDR2 reads SNTAGT. This CDR3 is CASSDSTENTGELFF. The CDR3 region has the DNA TGTGCCAGCAGTGACTCCACAGAGAACACCGGGGAGCTGTTTTTT.

The J gene is TRBJ1-2, the V gene TRBV5-1; D unclear. Trimming cost V 4 bases and J 7 bases, with 20 bases left between them. The CDR3 runs to 15 residues. Per germline, CDR1 SGHRS and CDR2 YFSETQ. CDR3 sequence (DNA): TGCGCCAGCAGCACGGGAGCACCCCAGGTGGGTGGCTACACCTTC. This gives the protein CASSTGAPQVGGYTF.

This chain links TRBV18 with TRBJ1-3, with a weak D call TRBD1 (5 bases). The ends were cut back, 4 bases at V and 2 bases at J, with 9 bases in the middle. The CDR3 sequence is 14 residues long. CDR1 is KGHSH, CDR2 LQKENI, per germline. CDR3 residues: CASSQGNTGNTIYF. The CDR3 region has the DNA TGTGCCAGCTCACAGGGGAACACTGGAAACACCATATATTTT.

The rearrangement joins TRBV7-8 to TRBJ2-1, with D maybe TRBD2 (6 bases). This CDR3 has 16 amino acids. V shed 6 bases and J shed 2 bases, with 17 bases lying between them. CDR1 and CDR2 (germline): SGHVS, FQNEAQ. CDR3 sequence reads: CASRLLSGRTYNEQFF. The CDR3, as DNA: TGTGCCAGCAGATTGCTTAGCGGACGTACCTACAATGAGCAGTTCTTC.